The 14 T cell receptor beta chains below were found in one sample sequenced in a study of blood T cell repertoires in COVID-19. The repertoire was sequenced with immunoSEQ multiplex PCR; TCRdb's copy has only in-frame clones and lacks some. Here the sample spans 300,000 or so clones, around 92% being singletons. Sequencing used PBMCs or T cells enriched from blood (not recorded which). These receptors all stem from a woman aged 45-60 years who had been exposed to COVID-19.

The chain combines TRBV5-1 with TRBJ1-1; TRBD1 matches at 8 bases. The V segment lost 7 bases and the J segment 4 bases; nucleotides outside the gene matches: 12. The germline V gene encodes CDR1 SGHRS and CDR2 YFSETQ. The CDR3 is 15 amino acids. In nucleotides, the CDR3 is TGCGCCAGCGGGACCAGGGGGCTGAGAGGCACTGAAGCTTTCTTT. Protein: CASGTRGLRGTEAFF.

The chain combines TRBV6-5 with TRBJ2-7; TRBD1 matches 7 bases. CDR1 MNHEY and CDR2 SVGAGI come from the germline V gene. The V segment lost 6 bases and the J segment 4 bases; nucleotides outside the gene matches: 9. The CDR3 has 14 amino acids. The CDR3 sequence is CASSLYRGGYEQYF. The CDR3 DNA follows: TGTGCCAGCAGCCTCTACAGGGGTGGGTACGAGCAGTACTTC.

This rearrangement joins TRBV5-6 to TRBJ2-3; TRBD1 matches 8 bases. CDR3 length: 16 amino acids. Trimming removed 5 bases from V and 2 bases from J; junction bases left unmatched: 10. The V gene's germline CDR1 is SGHDT and CDR2 YYEEEE. The CDR3 DNA sequence: TGTGCCAGCAGAGATGTCCGGGACAGGTACACAGATACGCAGTATTTT. Translation gives CASRDVRDRYTDTQYF.

The V and J genes are TRBV28 and TRBJ1-5; the D is unclear. The germline CDR1 and CDR2 sequences are MDHEN and SYDVKM. The CDR3 has 16 residues. The V end was cut by 6 bases, the J end by 0 bases, with 15 bases between. The CDR3 sequence is CASSLLGQYSNQPQHF. The CDR3 DNA sequence: TGTGCCAGCAGCTTACTTGGGCAGTATAGCAATCAGCCCCAGCATTTT. The full variable domain, rest sourced from reference TRBV28 and TRBJ1-5, is DVKVTQSSRYLVKRTGEKVFLECVQDMDHENMFWYRQDPGLGLRLIYFSYDVKMKEKGDIPEGYSVSREKKERFSLILESASTNQTSMYLCASSLLGQYSNQPQHFGDGTRLSIL.

CDR3 nucleotides: TGTGCCACCGGTGGACTGGGGGCTCACTATGGCTACACCTTC. The encoded protein is CATGGLGAHYGYTF. The chain has TRBV10-3 and TRBJ1-2; possible D gene TRBD1, 6 bases. The CDR3 runs 14 residues. Looked up from germline, CDR1 is ENHRY and CDR2 is SYGVKD. V was shortened by 10 bases and J by 3 bases, with 18 bases between the two germline ends.

This clone turned up a few times. The V call is TRBV18, the J call TRBJ1-1; tentative D call: TRBD1 (5 bases). The CDR3 length is 13 residues. V lost 4 bases and J lost 0, with 6 bases in between. The V gene's germline CDR1 is KGHSH and CDR2 LQKENI. Written as DNA, the CDR3 is TGTGCCAGCTCACAGGGGTTGAACACTGAAGCTTTCTTT. Protein sequence: CASSQGLNTEAFF.

This clone has a handful of counts. The chain is built from TRBV7-2 and TRBJ1-5, with D maybe TRBD1 (6 bases). The CDR3 covers 16 residues. Germline CDR1 reads SGHTA; CDR2 reads FQGNSA. V lost 3 bases and J 2 bases, leaving 14 bases between the germline ends. CDR3 amino acids: CASSLTGRGGNQPQHF. The CDR3, as DNA: TGTGCCAGCAGCTTGACAGGTCGGGGAGGCAATCAGCCCCAGCATTTT. The whole variable domain, remainder taken from reference TRBV7-2 and TRBJ1-5, is GAGVSQSPSNKVTEKGKDVELRCDPISGHTALYWYRQSLGQGLEFLIYFQGNSAPDKSGLPSDRFSAERTGGSVSTLTIQRTQQEDSAVYLCASSLTGRGGNQPQHFGDGTRLSIL.

The chain recombines TRBV19 with TRBJ2-3; a weak D match, TRBD1 (5 bases). V was shortened by 7 bases and J by 5 bases, with 16 bases between the two germline ends. The CDR3 consists of 14 residues. Germline V gives CDR1 LNHDA, CDR2 SQIVND (reference sequence). The CDR3 DNA sequence: TGTGCCAGTAAACTTGATAGGGGTCGAGATACGCAGTATTTT. It encodes CASKLDRGRDTQYF.

This chain uses TRBV5-1 with TRBJ1-2, with D tentatively TRBD1 (6 bases). The CDR3 runs to 15 residues. Germline CDR1 SGHRS, CDR2 YFSETQ. The V gene lost 0 bases and the J gene lost 8 bases, with 17 bases spanning the gap. The CDR3 DNA is TGCGCCAGCAGCTTGGCGACGGGGGGCACGGGCGGCTACACCTTC. It translates to CASSLATGGTGGYTF.

This clone came up once. V and J are TRBV15 and TRBJ2-7; a possible D gene is TRBD1 (6 bases). The germline V gene encodes CDR1 LNHNV and CDR2 YYDKDF (reference sequence). Trimming cost V 2 bases and J 1 base, with 15 bases left between them. There are 16 residues in the CDR3. The CDR3 sequence is CATSRNMGAGSYEQYF. The CDR3 nucleotides read TGTGCCACCAGCAGAAACATGGGGGCCGGATCCTACGAGCAGTACTTC.

J is TRBJ1-5 and V is TRBV28; 7 nucleotides align to TRBD1. Germline V gene data show CDR1 as MDHEN and CDR2 as SYDVKM. The CDR3 contains 14 residues. The V and J ends lost 7 bases and 6 bases, in that order; junction bases with no gene match: 9. CDR3 sequence (DNA): TGTGCCAGCAAGGGCGGAGGGGGCGTTCAGCCCCAGCATTTT. Translating it yields CASKGGGGVQPQHF.

This chain connects TRBV28 to TRBJ2-7, with D possibly matching TRBD2 (5 bases). The germline V and J ends were trimmed by 3 bases and 9 bases, with 12 bases remaining between them. The CDR3 totals 12 residues. CDR1 MDHEN and CDR2 SYDVKM come from the germline V gene. Here the CDR3 DNA reads TGTGCCAGCAGTTTCGGAGGTGTTGGGCAGTACTTC. Its protein product is CASSFGGVGQYF.

The chain is built from TRBV3-1 (or the pseudogene TRBV3-2) and TRBJ1-4, with 12 bases identical to TRBD1. Germline CDR1 reads LGHDT; CDR2 reads YNNKEL (reference sequence). The CDR3 has 14 amino acids. J gave up 17 bases and V 5 bases, and 12 bases lay outside the gene matches. The CDR3 DNA follows: TGTGCCAGCAGCTCAAGGACCGGGACAGGGGGCGCTTTTTTT. It yields the protein CASSSRTGTGGAFF.

This clone has more than one count but fewer than ten. This CDR3 is CATSDWHGELFF. The CDR3, as DNA: TGTGCCACCAGTGATTGGCACGGGGAGCTGTTTTTT. The chain joins TRBV24-1 to TRBJ2-2; unclear D gene. The V gene lost 2 bases and the J gene lost 7 bases, with 4 bases spanning the gap. The CDR3 runs 12 residues. Germline CDR1 KGHDR, CDR2 SFDVKD.